This T cell receptor (beta chain) was retrieved from a study of siplizumab effects on memory and regulatory T cells. Study-level findings and limits: Among mappable alloreactive CD4+ clones, the Treg-derived fraction averaged approximately 69% with siplizumab versus 25% to 30% in controls. Only a minority of proliferating CD4+ or CD8+ clones had an assignable naive or memory phenotype, with roughly 80-96% lacking one. Confirmatory evidence of suppressive function in proliferating siplizumab-culture Tregs was not obtained.

About this clone: Its antigen remains unknown.

TCR templates, about 100,000 per sample, were assayed. Here immunoSEQ multiplex PCR was the method, and the copy in TCRdb shows in-frame clones only, minus some. Of about 100,000 clones in the sample, about 90% were seen once. CDR1 is MDHEN and CDR2 is SYDVKM in the germline V gene. CDR3 length: 17 residues. V dropped 3 bases and J dropped 5; count of bases not matched to a gene: 9. The chain is built from TRBV28 and TRBJ1-5; 11 nucleotides agree with TRBD1. Sequenced: CD4+ T cells sorted from blood. This clonotype was obtained from a human donor in good health. The CDR3 DNA sequence: TGTGCCAGCAGTTTTAATTGGGGACAGGGGGATCATCAGCCCCAGCATTTT. It specifies CASSFNWGQGDHQPQHF.